This is a list of T cell receptor beta chains from one sample in a study of blood T cell repertoires in COVID-19. Repertoires were generated with immunoSEQ multiplex PCR, while TCRdb's copy carries only in-frame clones and drops some. The sample has about 280,000 clones; roughly 88% are singletons. Sequencing was performed on peripheral blood. The source is a man younger than 35 with active or convalescent COVID-19. CDR3s include the opening cysteine and the closing phenylalanine or tryptophan. The order of the fields is J gene, clone size, D gene, V gene, CDR3 DNA, CDR3 protein. A D gene is named only where the DNA matches it firmly. A clone size is listed for some rows: how often the clone was seen (once, few, many), or a class if it is expanded.

>TRBJ1-3|.|.|TRBV18
TGTGCCAGCTCACCAAGGACCCAGGGCTCTGGAAACACCATATATTTT
CASSPRTQGSGNTIYF
>TRBJ1-4|.|TRBD1|TRBV3-1/TRBV3-2
TGTGCCAGCAGCTCACAGGGGTCCTTGGAAAAACTGTTTTTT
CASSSQGSLEKLFF
>TRBJ2-3|.|TRBD1|TRBV10-3
TGTGCCATCAGCATGGACAGGTCCACAGATACGCAGTATTTT
CAISMDRSTDTQYF
>TRBJ1-2|.|.|TRBV6-6
TGTGCCAGCAGTCCGGACAGCTATGGCTACACCTTC
CASSPDSYGYTF
>TRBJ1-3|.|.|TRBV2
TGTGCCAGCAGTGAATTTTACACCTCTGGAAACACCATATATTTT
CASSEFYTSGNTIYF
>TRBJ2-2|.|.|TRBV6-5
TGTGCCAGCAGTTACCGGGTTCGGATCACCGGGGAGCTGTTTTTT
CASSYRVRITGELFF
>TRBJ2-7|.|TRBD1|TRBV9
TGTGCCAGCAGCTCCCGACAGGGCCTAAGTTCGAACGAGCAGTACTTC
CASSSRQGLSSNEQYF
>TRBJ2-2|.|TRBD1|TRBV5-1
TGCGCCAGCAGCTCAACCGGGACAGGGACCGGGGAGCTGTTTTTT
CASSSTGTGTGELFF
>TRBJ2-5|.|TRBD2|TRBV4-1
TGCGCCAGCAGCCACCCGGGACTAGCGATATCCCCGGACCAAGAGACCCAGTACTTC
CASSHPGLAISPDQETQYF
>TRBJ2-7|.|TRBD1|TRBV19
TGTGCCAGTTCCCGGGACAGCTACGAGCAGTACTTC
CASSRDSYEQYF
>TRBJ1-1|.|.|TRBV12-1
TGTGCCAGCAGCTTTGTGGTGAAAGGGAGAGACACTGAAGCTTTCTTT
CASSFVVKGRDTEAFF
>TRBJ1-6|few|TRBD1|TRBV27
TGTGCCAGCAGTTCCGAGACAGGGGCGTCTTGGTCCTATAATTCACCCCTCCACTTT
CASSSETGASWSYNSPLHF